Given below is one TCR beta chain in context. Its antigen is undetermined. This specimen belongs to a study of CD8 T cells in ankylosing spondylitis. Scientists made TCR beta libraries using quantitative 5'-RACE with molecular barcodes. One entry per CDR3 protein results from TCRdb running MiXCR on the 5' RACE reads. The data show about 200,000 distinct CDR3 sequences, with about 13% seen just once and approximately 15% held by the top ten. Study conclusions and caveats: Enrichment of disease-linked clones was reportedly significant in matched ankylosing spondylitis synovial fluid. Made up of fewer than 10 highly homologous variants, a TCR beta motif appeared characteristic of ankylosing spondylitis blood. Relatively scarce in peripheral blood, disease-linked clones were CD8+.

Material: blood, either unsorted or a sorted T cell fraction (not recorded which). This sequence was found in a male donor with ankylosing spondylitis or in good health (not recorded which).

CDR3: CASSLGDTYNEQFF. CDR3 DNA: TGTGCCAGCAGTTTAGGGGACACGTACAATGAGCAGTTCTTC. The chain uses TRBV27 and TRBJ2-1, with D maybe TRBD1 (6 bases). Germline V gene lookup returns CDR1 MNHEY and CDR2 SMNVEV (reference sequence). The V and J ends lost 2 bases and 4 bases respectively, with 9 bases between them. The CDR3 is 14 amino acids.